One T cell receptor (beta chain) is described in this entry. This entry comes from a study of shared clonotypes between healthy human individuals. Trimming removed 5 bases from V and 5 bases from J, with 15 bases in between. CDR3 length: 14 amino acids. The V gene's germline CDR1 is MNHEY and CDR2 SVGAGI. Produced via immunoSEQ multiplex PCR; TCRdb's table is partial and in-frame only. Among under 600,000 clones listed, roughly four fifths were seen once. Sequencing used PBMCs. The V and J genes are TRBV6-5 and TRBJ1-2, with TRBD1 as a possible D gene (5 bases). The clonotype comes from a woman aged 40 to 50 in good health. Some clones in this sample may be carry-over from other donors' samples. The CDR3 reads CASSIGGSWYGYTF. CDR3 in DNA: TGTGCCAGCAGTATTGGGGGGAGCTGGTATGGCTACACCTTC.